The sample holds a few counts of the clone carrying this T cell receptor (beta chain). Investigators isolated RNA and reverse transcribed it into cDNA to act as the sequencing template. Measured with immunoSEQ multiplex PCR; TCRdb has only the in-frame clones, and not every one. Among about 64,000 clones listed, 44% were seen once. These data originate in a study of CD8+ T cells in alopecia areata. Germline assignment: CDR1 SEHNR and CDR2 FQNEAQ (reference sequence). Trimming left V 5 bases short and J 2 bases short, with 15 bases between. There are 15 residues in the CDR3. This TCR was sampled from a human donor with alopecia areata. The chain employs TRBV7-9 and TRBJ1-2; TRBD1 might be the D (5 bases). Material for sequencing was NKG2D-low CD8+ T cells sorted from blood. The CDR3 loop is CASSAKQERNYGYTF. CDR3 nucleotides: TGTGCCAGCAGCGCCAAACAGGAGAGGAACTATGGCTACACCTTC.